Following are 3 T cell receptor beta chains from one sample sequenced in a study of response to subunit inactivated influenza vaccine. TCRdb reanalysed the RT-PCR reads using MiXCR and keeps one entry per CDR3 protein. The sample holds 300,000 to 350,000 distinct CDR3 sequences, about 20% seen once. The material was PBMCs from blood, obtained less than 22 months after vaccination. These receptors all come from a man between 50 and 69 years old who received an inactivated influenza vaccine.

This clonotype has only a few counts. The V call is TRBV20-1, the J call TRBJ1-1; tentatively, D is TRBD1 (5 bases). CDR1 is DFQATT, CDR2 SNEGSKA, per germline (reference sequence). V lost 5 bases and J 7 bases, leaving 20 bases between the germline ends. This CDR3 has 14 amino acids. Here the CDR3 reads CSASDRLLNFEAFF. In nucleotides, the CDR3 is TGCAGTGCTTCTGACAGACTTCTAAATTTTGAAGCTTTCTTT.

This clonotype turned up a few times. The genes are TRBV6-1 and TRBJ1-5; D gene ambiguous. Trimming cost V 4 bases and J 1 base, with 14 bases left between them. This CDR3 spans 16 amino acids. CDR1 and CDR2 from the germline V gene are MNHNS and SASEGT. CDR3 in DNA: TGTGCCAGCAGTGGTGGAGCTTGGGGAAGCAATCAGCCCCAGCATTTT. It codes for CASSGGAWGSNQPQHF.

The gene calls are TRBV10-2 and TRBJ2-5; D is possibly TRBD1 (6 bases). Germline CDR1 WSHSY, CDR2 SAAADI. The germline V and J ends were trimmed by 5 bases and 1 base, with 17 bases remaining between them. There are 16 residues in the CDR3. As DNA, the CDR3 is TGCGCCAGCAGTCAGATCACAGGGTCATCCCAAGAGACCCAGTACTTC. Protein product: CASSQITGSSQETQYF.